Given below is one T cell receptor beta chain in context. Its cognate antigen is unknown. This entry comes from a study of human T cells and chemical hapten exposure. Study results and limitations: PT1 expanded TCR counts and patch test score were linked, and their correlation was positive.

Time point meaning: patch test 1, 2 weeks after DPC sensitization. As to treatment: therapeutic diphenylcyclopropenone sensitization with weekly scalp DPC. One entry per CDR3 protein results from TCRdb running MiXCR on the RACE reads. The sample yields 70,000 to 80,000 distinct CDR3 sequences, approximately 35% seen once. This clonotype originated in a middle-aged man with alopecia areata. Some clones in this sample may be carry-over from other donors' samples. This sample comprised whole blood, obtained in connection with sensitization to the hapten diphenylcyclopropenone (DPC).

CDR3 bases: TGCAGTGCTTCCGGGACTAGCGGGAGTGTTAATACGCAGTATTTT. Translated: CSASGTSGSVNTQYF. The chain is built from TRBV20-1 and TRBJ2-3; the match to TRBD2 covers 14 bases. The V gene's germline CDR1 is DFQATT and CDR2 SNEGSKA (reference sequence). J gave up 7 bases and V 5 bases, and 8 bases lay outside the gene matches. This CDR3 has 15 amino acids.